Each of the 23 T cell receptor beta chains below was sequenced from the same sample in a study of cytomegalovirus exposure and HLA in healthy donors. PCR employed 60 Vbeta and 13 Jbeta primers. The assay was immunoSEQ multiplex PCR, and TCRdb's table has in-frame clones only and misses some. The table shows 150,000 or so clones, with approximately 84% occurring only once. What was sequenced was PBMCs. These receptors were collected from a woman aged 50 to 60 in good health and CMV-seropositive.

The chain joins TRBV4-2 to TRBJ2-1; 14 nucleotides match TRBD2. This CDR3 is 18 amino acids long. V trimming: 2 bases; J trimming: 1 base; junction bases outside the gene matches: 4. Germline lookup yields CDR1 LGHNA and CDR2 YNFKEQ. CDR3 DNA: TGTGCCAGCAGCCAACCGGGACTAGCGGGAGTTTCCTACAATGAGCAGTTCTTC. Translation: CASSQPGLAGVSYNEQFF.

The CDR3 nucleotides are TGTGCCAGCAGCTCCGGCGGTTGGGTTGGGTGGAATGAAAAACTGTTTTTT. As protein: CASSSGGWVGWNEKLFF. The V and J genes are TRBV11-2 and TRBJ1-4; no clear D. The CDR3 is 17 amino acids. V lost 4 bases to trimming and J lost 5 bases, with 20 bases between them. CDR1 is SGHAT and CDR2 is FQNNGV in the germline V gene.

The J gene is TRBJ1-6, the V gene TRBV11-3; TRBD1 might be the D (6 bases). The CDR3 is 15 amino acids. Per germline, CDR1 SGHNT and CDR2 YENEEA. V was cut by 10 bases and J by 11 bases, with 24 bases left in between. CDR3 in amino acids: CATYIRGVRGTPLHF. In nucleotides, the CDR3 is TGTGCCACCTACATCAGAGGGGTAAGGGGGACACCCCTCCACTTT.

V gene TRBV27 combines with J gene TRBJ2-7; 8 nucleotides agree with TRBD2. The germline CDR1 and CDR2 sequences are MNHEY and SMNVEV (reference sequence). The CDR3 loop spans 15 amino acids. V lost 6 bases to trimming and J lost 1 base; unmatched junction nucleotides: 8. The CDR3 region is CASSLGGGTSYEQYF. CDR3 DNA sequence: TGTGCCAGCAGCCTCGGGGGGGGTACTTCCTACGAGCAGTACTTC.

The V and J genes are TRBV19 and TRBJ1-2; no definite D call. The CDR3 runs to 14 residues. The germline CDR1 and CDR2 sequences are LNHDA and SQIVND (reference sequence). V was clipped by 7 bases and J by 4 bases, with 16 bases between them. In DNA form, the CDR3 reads TGTGCCAGTACCCCAAGCGGGTTTCTCTATGGCTACACCTTC. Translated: CASTPSGFLYGYTF.

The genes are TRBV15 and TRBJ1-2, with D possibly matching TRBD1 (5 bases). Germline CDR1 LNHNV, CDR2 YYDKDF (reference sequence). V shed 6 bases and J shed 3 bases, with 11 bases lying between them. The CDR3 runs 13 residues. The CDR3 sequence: CATRATEHYGYTF. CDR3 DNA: TGTGCCACCAGGGCGACAGAACACTATGGCTACACCTTC.

The chain's CDR3 is CASSSYPGQRSEQYF. Written as DNA, the CDR3 is TGCGCCAGCAGCTCGTACCCGGGACAGCGCTCCGAGCAGTACTTC. The V gene is TRBV5-1, the J gene TRBJ2-7; 7 positions match TRBD1. The V and J ends lost 3 bases and 6 bases, in that order; junction bases with no gene match: 12. This CDR3 spans 15 amino acids. Germline CDR1 reads SGHRS; CDR2 reads YFSETQ.

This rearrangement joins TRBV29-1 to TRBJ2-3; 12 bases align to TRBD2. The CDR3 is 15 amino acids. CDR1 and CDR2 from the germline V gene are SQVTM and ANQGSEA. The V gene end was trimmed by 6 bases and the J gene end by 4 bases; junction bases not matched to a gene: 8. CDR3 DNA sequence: TGCAGCGTCGCGACTAGCGGGAGTGTAGCAGATACGCAGTATTTT. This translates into CSVATSGSVADTQYF.

For the CDR3, the DNA is TGTGCCAGCAGTTTTCGGACAGGGCCCGGGAGCTACACCTTC. As protein: CASSFRTGPGSYTF. J is TRBJ1-2 and V is TRBV27; the match to TRBD1 covers 8 bases. In germline, CDR1 is MNHEY, CDR2 SMNVEV (reference sequence). The CDR3 spans 14 residues. Trimming removed 3 bases from V and 9 bases from J; junction bases left unmatched: 9.

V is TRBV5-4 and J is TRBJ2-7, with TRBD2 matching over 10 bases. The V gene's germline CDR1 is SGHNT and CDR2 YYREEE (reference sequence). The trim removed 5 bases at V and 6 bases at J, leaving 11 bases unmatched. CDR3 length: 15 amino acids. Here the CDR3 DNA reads TGTGCCAGCAGATTAGCGGGGGGATCAGATCCCGAGCAGTACTTC. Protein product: CASRLAGGSDPEQYF. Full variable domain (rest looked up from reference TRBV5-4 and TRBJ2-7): ETGVTQSPTHLIKTRGQQVTLRCSSQSGHNTVSWYQQALGQGPQFIFQYYREEENGRGNFPPRFSGLQFPNYSSELNVNALELDDSALYLCASRLAGGSDPEQYFGPGTRLTVT.

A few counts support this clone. The CDR3 region is CASSQDVGTGVRATGELFF. The CDR3 nucleotides are TGTGCCAGCAGCCAAGATGTCGGGACAGGGGTTCGTGCCACCGGGGAGCTGTTTTTT. V is TRBV4-2 and J is TRBJ2-2; 10 nucleotides line up with TRBD1. After removal of 0 bases from V and 4 bases from J, the junction contained 11 bases not matched to a gene. This CDR3 spans 19 amino acids. Germline V gene data show CDR1 as LGHNA and CDR2 as YNFKEQ.

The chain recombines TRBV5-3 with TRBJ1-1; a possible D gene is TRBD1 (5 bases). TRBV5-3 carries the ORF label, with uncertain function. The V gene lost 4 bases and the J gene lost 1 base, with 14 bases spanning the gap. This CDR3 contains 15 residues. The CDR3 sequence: CARSRKDTGNTEAFF. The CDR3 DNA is TGTGCCAGAAGCCGGAAGGACACAGGGAACACTGAAGCTTTCTTT.

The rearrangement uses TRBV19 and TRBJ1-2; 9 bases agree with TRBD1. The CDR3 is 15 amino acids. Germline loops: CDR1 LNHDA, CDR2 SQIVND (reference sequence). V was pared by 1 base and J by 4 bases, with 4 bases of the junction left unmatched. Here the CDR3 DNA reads TGTGCCAGTAGTATAGGACAGGGGGGGACCTATGGCTACACCTTC. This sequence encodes CASSIGQGGTYGYTF.

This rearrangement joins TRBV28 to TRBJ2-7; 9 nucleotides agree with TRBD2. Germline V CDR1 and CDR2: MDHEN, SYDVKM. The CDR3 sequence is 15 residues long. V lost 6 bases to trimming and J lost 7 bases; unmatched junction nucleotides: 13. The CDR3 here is CASSRPVSGGQEQYF. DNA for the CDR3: TGTGCCAGCAGCCGGCCCGTTAGCGGGGGCCAGGAGCAGTACTTC.

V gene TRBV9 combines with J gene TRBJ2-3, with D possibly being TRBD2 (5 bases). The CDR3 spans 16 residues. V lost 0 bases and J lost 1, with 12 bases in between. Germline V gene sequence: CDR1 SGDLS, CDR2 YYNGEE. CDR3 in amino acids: CASSVEVALRTDTQYF. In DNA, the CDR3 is TGTGCCAGCAGCGTAGAGGTAGCGCTACGCACAGATACGCAGTATTTT.

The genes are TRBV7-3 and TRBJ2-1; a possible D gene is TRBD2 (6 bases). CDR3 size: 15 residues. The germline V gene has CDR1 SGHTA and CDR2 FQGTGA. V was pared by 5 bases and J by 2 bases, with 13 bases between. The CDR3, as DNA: TGTGCCAGCAGCCCATCCTCGGGGGCCTACAATGAGCAGTTCTTC. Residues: CASSPSSGAYNEQFF.

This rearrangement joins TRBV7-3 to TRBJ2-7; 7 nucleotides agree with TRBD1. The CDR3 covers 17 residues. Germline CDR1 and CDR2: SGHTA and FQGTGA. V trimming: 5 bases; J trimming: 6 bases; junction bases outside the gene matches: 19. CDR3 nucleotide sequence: TGTGCCAGCAGCCCGACCCCGTCTCGACAGGGCCGGGCCGAGCAGTACTTC. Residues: CASSPTPSRQGRAEQYF.

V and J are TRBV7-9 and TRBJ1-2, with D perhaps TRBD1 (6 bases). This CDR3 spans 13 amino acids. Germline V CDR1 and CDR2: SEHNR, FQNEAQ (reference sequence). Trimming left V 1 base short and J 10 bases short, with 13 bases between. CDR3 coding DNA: TGTGCCAGCAGCTTAGGGGAAACAGGGCTCTACACCTTC. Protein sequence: CASSLGETGLYTF.

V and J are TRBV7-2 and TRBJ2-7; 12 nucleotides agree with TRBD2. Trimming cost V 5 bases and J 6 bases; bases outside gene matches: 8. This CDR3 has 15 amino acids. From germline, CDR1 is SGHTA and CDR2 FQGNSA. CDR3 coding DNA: TGTGCCAGCAGCAGAGGACTAGCGGGAACGGGCGAGCAGTACTTC. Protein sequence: CASSRGLAGTGEQYF.

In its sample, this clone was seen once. CDR3 residues: CASSYSTAYNTEAFF. As DNA, the CDR3 is TGTGCCAGCAGTTACTCGACAGCTTATAACACTGAAGCTTTCTTT. V is TRBV6-6 and J is TRBJ1-1; the D gene is possibly TRBD1 (5 bases). Germline CDR1 MNHNY, CDR2 SVGAGI (reference sequence). CDR3 size: 15 residues. Deletions cut 0 bases from V and 2 bases from J, with 10 bases between.

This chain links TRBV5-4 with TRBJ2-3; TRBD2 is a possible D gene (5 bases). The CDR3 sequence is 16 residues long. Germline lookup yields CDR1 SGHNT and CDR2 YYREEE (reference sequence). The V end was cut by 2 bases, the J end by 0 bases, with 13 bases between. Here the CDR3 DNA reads TGTGCCAGCAGCTTTTATAGAAGCGGTAGCACAGATACGCAGTATTTT. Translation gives CASSFYRSGSTDTQYF.

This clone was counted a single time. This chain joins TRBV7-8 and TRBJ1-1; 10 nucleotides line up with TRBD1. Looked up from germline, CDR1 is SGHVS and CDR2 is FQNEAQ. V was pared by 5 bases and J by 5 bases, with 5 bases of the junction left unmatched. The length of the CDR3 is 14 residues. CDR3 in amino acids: CASSLTGGATEAFF. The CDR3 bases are TGTGCCAGCAGCCTGACAGGGGGCGCGACTGAAGCTTTCTTT.

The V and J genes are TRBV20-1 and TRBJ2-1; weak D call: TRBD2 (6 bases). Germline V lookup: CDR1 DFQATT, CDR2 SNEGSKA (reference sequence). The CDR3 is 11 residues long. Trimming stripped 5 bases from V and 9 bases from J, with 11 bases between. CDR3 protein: CSAARDFEQFF. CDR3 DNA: TGCAGTGCTGCCCGGGACTTTGAGCAGTTCTTC.